This T cell receptor (beta chain) was retrieved from a study of post-analysis software for immune sequencing data. Looking at the study overall: Disease trajectories encompassed relapsing-remitting, secondary progressive and progressive-relapsing multiple sclerosis.

CDR1 is MNHEY, CDR2 SVGEGT, per germline. V was cut by 0 bases and J by 2 bases, with 2 bases left in between. This CDR3 has 14 residues. Study outcomes and limitations: With TRBV5-6, TRBV5-1 and TRBV20-1 included, five TRBV segments were more frequent in patients than in controls. Pronounced co-clustering by F measure was evident among identically batched samples.

This clonotype turned up a few times. Its antigen is undetermined. The authors incorporated unique molecular identifiers into the TCR beta cDNA libraries. TCRdb re-called the PCR reads with MiXCR, one entry per CDR3 protein. The sample lists fewer than 550,000 distinct CDR3 sequences, less than 40% occurring once. This TCR came from a girl aged 2 to 17 with multiple sclerosis. The J gene is TRBJ2-6, the V gene TRBV6-2 or TRBV6-3; unclear D gene. Source material: blood. CDR3 amino acids: CASSYSPGANVLTF. The CDR3 region has the DNA TGTGCCAGCAGTTACTCGCCTGGGGCCAACGTCCTGACTTTC.